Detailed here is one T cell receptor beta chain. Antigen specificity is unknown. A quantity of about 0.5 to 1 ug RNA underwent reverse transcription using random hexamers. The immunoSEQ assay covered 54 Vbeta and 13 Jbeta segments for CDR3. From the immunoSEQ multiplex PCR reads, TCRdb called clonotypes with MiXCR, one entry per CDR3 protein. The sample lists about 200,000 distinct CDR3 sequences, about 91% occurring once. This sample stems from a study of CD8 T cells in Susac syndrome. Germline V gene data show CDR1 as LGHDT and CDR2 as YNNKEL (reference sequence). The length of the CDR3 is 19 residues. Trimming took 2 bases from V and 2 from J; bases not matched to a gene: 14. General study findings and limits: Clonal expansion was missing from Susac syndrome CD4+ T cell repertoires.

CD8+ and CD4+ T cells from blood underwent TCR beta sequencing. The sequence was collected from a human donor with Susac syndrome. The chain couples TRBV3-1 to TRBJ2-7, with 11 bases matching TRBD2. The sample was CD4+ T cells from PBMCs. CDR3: CASSQRKRRTSGPTYEQYF. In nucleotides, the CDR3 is TGTGCCAGCAGCCAACGAAAAAGAAGGACTAGCGGGCCAACCTACGAGCAGTACTTC.